The T cell receptor (beta chain) described here comes from a study of T-cell reconstitution after alpha-beta-depleted transplantation in children. A library of TCRbeta sequences, prepared with unique molecular identifiers, was generated. TCRdb recomputed calls from the PCR reads with MiXCR, one row per CDR3 protein. This repertoire shows 490,000 or so distinct CDR3 sequences, 9.5% to 15% found once; its top ten account for around 5.8%. This receptor was taken from a human donor who donated a stem cell graft to a child with combined immunodeficiency. The source was PBMCs from the stem cell graft donor, collected from the stem cell graft.

CDR3 residues: CASSPRTSGMYEQYF. The CDR3 nucleotides read TGTGCCAGCAGCCCTCGGACTAGCGGGATGTACGAGCAGTACTTC. V usage is TRBV7-2 and J usage is TRBJ2-7; 12 nucleotides line up with TRBD2. The CDR3 runs 15 residues. Germline CDR1 is SGHTA and CDR2 is FQGNSA. Trimming took 5 bases from V and 4 from J; bases not matched to a gene: 6.